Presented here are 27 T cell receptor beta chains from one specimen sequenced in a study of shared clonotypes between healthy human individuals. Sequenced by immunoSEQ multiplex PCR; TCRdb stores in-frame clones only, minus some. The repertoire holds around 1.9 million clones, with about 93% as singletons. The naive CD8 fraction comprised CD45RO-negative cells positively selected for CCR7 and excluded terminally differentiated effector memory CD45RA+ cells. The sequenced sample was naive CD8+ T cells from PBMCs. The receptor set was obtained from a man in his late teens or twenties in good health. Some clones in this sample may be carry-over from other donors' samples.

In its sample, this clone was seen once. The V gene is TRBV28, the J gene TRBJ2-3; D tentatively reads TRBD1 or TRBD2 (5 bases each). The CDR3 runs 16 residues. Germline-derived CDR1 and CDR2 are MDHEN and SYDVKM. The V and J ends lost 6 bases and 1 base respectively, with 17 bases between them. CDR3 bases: TGTGCCAGCAGACCCATCCCGGGGCCGGGCACAGATACGCAGTATTTT. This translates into CASRPIPGPGTDTQYF.

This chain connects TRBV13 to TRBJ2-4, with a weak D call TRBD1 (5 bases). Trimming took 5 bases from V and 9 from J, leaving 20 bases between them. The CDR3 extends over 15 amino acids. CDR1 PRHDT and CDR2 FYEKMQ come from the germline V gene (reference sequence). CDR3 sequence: CASSPPAAQGVIQYF. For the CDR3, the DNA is TGTGCCAGCAGCCCCCCTGCGGCGCAAGGGGTCATTCAGTACTTC.

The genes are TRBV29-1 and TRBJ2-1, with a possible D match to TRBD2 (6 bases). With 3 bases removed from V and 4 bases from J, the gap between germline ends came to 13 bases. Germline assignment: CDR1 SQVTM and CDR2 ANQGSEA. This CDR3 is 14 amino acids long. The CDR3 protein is CSVEGRGRYNEQFF. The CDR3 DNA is TGCAGCGTTGAGGGGCGGGGACGGTACAATGAGCAGTTCTTC.

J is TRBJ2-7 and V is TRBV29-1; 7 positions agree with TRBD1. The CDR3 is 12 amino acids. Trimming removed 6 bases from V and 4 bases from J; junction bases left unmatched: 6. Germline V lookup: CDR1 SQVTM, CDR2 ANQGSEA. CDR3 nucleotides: TGCAGCGTGAGGGACAGACTTTACGAGCAGTACTTC. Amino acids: CSVRDRLYEQYF.

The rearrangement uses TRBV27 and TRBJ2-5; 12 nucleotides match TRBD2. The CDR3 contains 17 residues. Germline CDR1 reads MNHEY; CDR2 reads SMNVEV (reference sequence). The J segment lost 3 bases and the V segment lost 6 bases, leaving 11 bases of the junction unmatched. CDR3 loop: CASSVTPGLAGEETQYF. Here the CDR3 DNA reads TGTGCCAGCAGCGTAACGCCGGGACTAGCGGGCGAAGAGACCCAGTACTTC.

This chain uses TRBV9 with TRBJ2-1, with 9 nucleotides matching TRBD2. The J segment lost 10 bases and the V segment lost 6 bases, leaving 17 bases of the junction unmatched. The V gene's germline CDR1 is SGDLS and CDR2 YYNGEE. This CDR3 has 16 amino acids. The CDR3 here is CASTLVAGAPPREQFF. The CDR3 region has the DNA TGTGCCAGCACCCTAGTAGCGGGAGCCCCCCCGCGGGAGCAGTTCTTC. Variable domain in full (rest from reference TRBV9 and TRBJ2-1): DSGVTQTPKHLITATGQRVTLRCSPRSGDLSVYWYQQSLDQGLQFLIQYYNGEERAKGNILERFSAQQFPDLHSELNLSSLELGDSALYFCASTLVAGAPPREQFFGPGTRLTVL.

The CDR3 reads CASKIAGSGGELFF. As DNA, the CDR3 is TGTGCCAGTAAAATAGCGGGAAGCGGGGGGGAGCTGTTTTTT. The chain is built from TRBV6-4 and TRBJ2-2, with 8 nucleotides matching TRBD2. The CDR3 consists of 14 residues. Germline V gene sequence: CDR1 MRHNA, CDR2 SNTAGT. V was pared by 9 bases and J by 8 bases, with 11 bases of the junction left unmatched.

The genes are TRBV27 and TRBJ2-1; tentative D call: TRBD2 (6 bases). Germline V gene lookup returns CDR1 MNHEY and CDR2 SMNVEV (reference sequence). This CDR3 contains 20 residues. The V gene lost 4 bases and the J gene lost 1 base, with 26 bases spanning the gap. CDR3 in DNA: TGTGCCAGCAGTTCAACTTCCAGGGTGGGGCTAGCGTGGTCCTACAATGAGCAGTTCTTC. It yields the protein CASSSTSRVGLAWSYNEQFF.

CDR3 bases: TGTGCCAGCAGTACAACAGGGAGAGGCACTGAAGCTTTCTTT. This encodes CASSTTGRGTEAFF. The V gene is TRBV28, the J gene TRBJ1-1; possible D gene TRBD1, 6 bases. In germline, CDR1 is MDHEN, CDR2 SYDVKM. CDR3 length equals 14 residues. Between the trimmed V and J ends, which lost 5 bases and 4 bases, there was a span of 14 bases.

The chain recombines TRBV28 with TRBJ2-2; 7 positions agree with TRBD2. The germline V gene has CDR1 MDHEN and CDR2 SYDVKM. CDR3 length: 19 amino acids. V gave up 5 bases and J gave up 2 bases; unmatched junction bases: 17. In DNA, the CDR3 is TGTGCCAGCAGTCCACGGACTGCAATTTGGGGGGGAAACACCGGGGAGCTGTTTTTT. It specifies CASSPRTAIWGGNTGELFF.

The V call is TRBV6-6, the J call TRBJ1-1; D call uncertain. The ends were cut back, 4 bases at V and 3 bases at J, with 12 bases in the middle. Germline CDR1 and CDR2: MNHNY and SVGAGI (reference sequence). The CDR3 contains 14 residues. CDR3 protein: CASSSTTLYTEAFF. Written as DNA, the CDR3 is TGTGCCAGCAGTTCTACGACACTGTACACTGAAGCTTTCTTT.

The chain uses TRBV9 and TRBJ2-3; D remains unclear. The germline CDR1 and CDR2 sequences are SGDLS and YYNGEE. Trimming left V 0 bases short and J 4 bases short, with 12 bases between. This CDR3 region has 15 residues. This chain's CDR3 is CASSVEGVWADTQYF. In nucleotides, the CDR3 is TGTGCCAGCAGCGTAGAGGGCGTTTGGGCAGATACGCAGTATTTT.

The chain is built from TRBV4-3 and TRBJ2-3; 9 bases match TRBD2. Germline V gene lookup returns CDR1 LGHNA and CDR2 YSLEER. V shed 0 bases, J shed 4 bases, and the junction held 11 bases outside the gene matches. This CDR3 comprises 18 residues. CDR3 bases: TGCGCCAGCAGCCAAGAAGCACTAGCGGGCTTGGGAGCAGATACGCAGTATTTT. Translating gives CASSQEALAGLGADTQYF.

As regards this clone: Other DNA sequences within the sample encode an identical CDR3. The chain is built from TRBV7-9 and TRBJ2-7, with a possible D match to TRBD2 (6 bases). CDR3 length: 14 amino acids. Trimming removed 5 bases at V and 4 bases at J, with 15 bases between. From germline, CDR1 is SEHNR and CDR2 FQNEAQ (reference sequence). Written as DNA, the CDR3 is TGTGCCAGCAGCGCCCGGGACTCCCCATACGAGCAGTACTTC. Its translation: CASSARDSPYEQYF. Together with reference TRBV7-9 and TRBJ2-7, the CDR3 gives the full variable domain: DTGVSQNPRHKITKRGQNVTFRCDPISEHNRLYWYRQTLGQGPEFLTYFQNEAQLEKSRLLSDRFSAERPKGSFSTLEIQRTEQGDSAMYLCASSARDSPYEQYFGPGTRLTVT.

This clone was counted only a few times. CDR3 in DNA: TGTGCCAGCAGTGAGGACTATAACTATGGCTACACCTTC. Translating it yields CASSEDYNYGYTF. The rearrangement joins TRBV6-1 to TRBJ1-2; D ambiguous. Germline-derived CDR1 and CDR2 are MNHNS and SASEGT. The length of the CDR3 is 13 residues. Between the trimmed V and J ends, which lost 3 bases and 1 base, there was a span of 6 bases.

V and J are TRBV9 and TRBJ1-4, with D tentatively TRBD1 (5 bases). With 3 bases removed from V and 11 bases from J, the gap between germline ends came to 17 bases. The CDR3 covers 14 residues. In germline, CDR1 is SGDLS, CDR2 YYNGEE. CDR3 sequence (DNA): TGTGCCAGCAGCGAGGGGATCCGGGACTCCAAACTGTTTTTT. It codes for CASSEGIRDSKLFF.

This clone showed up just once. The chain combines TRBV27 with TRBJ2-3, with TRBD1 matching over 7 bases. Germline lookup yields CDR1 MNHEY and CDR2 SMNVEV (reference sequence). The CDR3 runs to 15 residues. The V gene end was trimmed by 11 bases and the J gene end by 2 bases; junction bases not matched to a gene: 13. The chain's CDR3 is CAANGSGQNTDTQYF. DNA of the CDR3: TGTGCCGCGAATGGGTCGGGACAGAACACAGATACGCAGTATTTT.

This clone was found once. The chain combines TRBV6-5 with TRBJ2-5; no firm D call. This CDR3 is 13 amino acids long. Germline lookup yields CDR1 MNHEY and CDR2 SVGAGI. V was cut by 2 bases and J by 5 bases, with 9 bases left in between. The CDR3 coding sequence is TGTGCCAGCAGTTACGCTTTGGTGGAGACCCAGTACTTC. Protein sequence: CASSYALVETQYF.

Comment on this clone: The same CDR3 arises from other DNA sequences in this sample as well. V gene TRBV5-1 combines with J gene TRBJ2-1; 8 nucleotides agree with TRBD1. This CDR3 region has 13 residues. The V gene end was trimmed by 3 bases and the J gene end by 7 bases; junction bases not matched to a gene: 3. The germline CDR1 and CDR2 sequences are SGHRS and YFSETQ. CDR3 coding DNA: TGCGCCAGCAGCTCCGGACAGGGAAATGAGCAGTTCTTC. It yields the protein CASSSGQGNEQFF.

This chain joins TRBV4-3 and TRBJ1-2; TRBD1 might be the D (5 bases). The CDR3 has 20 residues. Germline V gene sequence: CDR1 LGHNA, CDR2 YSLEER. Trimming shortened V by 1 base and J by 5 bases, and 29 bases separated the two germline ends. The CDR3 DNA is TGCGCCAGCAGCCAAGTACTTGTACGGGACGGCGCACCCCTGATGTATGGCTACACCTTC. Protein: CASSQVLVRDGAPLMYGYTF.

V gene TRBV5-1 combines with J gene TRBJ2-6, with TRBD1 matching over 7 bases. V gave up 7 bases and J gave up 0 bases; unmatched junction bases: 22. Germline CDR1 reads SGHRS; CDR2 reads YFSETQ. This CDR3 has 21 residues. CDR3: CASAARGQYYFPDSGANVLTF. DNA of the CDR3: TGCGCCAGCGCCGCGAGGGGGCAATACTATTTCCCCGACTCTGGGGCCAACGTCCTGACTTTC.

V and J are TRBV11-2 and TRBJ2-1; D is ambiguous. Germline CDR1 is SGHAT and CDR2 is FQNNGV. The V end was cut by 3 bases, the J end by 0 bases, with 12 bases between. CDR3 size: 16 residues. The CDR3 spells CASSFNMEGSYNEQFF. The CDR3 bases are TGTGCCAGCAGCTTTAACATGGAAGGCTCCTACAATGAGCAGTTCTTC. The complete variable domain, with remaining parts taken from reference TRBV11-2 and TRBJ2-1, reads EAGVAQSPRYKIIEKRQSVAFWCNPISGHATLYWYQQILGQGPKLLIQFQNNGVVDDSQLPKDRFSAERLKGVDSTLKIQPAKLEDSAVYLCASSFNMEGSYNEQFFGPGTRLTVL.

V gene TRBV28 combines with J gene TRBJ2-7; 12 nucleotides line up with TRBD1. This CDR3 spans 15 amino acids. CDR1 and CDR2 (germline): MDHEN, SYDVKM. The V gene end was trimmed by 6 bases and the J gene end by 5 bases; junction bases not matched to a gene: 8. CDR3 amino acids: CASSRPGTGGNEQYF. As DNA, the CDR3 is TGTGCCAGCAGCCGACCCGGGACAGGGGGCAACGAGCAGTACTTC. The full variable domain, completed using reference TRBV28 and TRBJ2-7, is DVKVTQSSRYLVKRTGEKVFLECVQDMDHENMFWYRQDPGLGLRLIYFSYDVKMKEKGDIPEGYSVSREKKERFSLILESASTNQTSMYLCASSRPGTGGNEQYFGPGTRLTVT.

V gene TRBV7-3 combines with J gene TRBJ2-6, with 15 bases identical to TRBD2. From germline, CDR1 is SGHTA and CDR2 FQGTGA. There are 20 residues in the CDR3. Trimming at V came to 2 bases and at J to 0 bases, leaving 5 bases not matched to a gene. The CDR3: CASSLGGLAGGYSGANVLTF. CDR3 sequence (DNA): TGTGCCAGCAGCTTAGGGGGACTAGCGGGAGGCTACTCTGGGGCCAACGTCCTGACTTTC.

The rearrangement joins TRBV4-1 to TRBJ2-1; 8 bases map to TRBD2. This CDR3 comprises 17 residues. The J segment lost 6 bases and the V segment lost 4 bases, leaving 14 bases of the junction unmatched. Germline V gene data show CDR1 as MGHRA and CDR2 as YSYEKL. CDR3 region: CASSLLPGSGVPNEQFF. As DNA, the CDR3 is TGCGCCAGCAGCCTCTTGCCCGGTAGCGGGGTTCCCAATGAGCAGTTCTTC.

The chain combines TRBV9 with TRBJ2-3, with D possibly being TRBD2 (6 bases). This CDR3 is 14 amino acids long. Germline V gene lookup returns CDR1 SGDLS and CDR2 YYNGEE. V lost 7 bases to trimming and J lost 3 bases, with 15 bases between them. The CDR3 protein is CASGGRVRTDTQYF. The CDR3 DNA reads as TGTGCCAGCGGGGGGAGAGTCCGGACAGATACGCAGTATTTT.

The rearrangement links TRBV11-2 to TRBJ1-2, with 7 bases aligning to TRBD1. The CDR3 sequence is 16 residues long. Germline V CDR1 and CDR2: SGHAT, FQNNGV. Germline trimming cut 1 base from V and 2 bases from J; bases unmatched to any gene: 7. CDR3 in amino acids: CASSLVGTARNYGYTF. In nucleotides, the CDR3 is TGTGCCAGCAGCTTAGTGGGGACAGCCCGGAACTATGGCTACACCTTC.